One T cell receptor (beta chain) is described in this entry. Its antigen is not known. The CDR3 spans 15 residues. CDR1 and CDR2 (germline): MNHEY, SMNVEV (reference sequence). Between the trimmed V and J ends, which lost 5 bases and 5 bases, there was a span of 18 bases. Vbeta (60) and Jbeta (13) primers were used in the PCR. The method was immunoSEQ multiplex PCR; TCRdb's version includes in-frame clones alone and lacks a portion of them. Found here are 95,000 to 100,000 clones, less than 10% of them singletons; the top ten hold 5.1%. These data belong to a study of cytomegalovirus exposure and HLA in healthy donors. The study's findings and limits: Using a false discovery rate of 0.05, a later analysis showed that 16,951 TCR beta sequences were associated with HLA alleles. Altogether, 164 TCR beta chains were recorded as cytomegalovirus-associated.

The sequence came from a man aged 50 to 59 in good health and CMV-seropositive. The rearrangement links TRBV27 to TRBJ2-5; D perhaps matches TRBD2 (6 bases). Sequencing used PBMCs. CDR3 amino acids: CASSAGTYALETQYF. CDR3 bases: TGTGCCAGCAGTGCCGGGACTTATGCCCTGGAGACCCAGTACTTC.